This TCR beta chain is drawn from a study of blood T cell repertoires in COVID-19. Study at large: Sources were T cells, B-cell-depleted T cells, or PBMCs; the material itself was cDNA or gDNA.

Unmatched junction bases numbered 8, after V lost 4 bases and J lost 9 bases. CDR3 size: 15 residues. Germline V gives CDR1 MNHEY, CDR2 SMNVEV (reference sequence). As processed by the authors: The assay estimated nucleated cells by amplifying reference gene primers. Here immunoSEQ multiplex PCR was the method, and the copy in TCRdb shows in-frame clones only, minus some. V and J calls and clone size are those listed in that table; D and trimming were worked out from the DNA. The profile shows some 20,000 clones, around 86% of them singletons. This clone was seen once. This receptor was identified in a human donor in a cohort sampled during active COVID-19. V and J are TRBV27 and TRBJ1-6; 8 bases are a match to TRBD1. Sequenced material: peripheral blood. Here the CDR3 reads CASSSQGAPGSPLHF. The CDR3 bases are TGTGCCAGCAGTTCCCAGGGGGCCCCTGGTTCACCCCTCCACTTT.